The T cell receptor (beta chain) under discussion was sequenced for a study of identifying expanded T cells in peripheral blood. No infections or other immune events were documented during collection. The V gene's germline CDR1 is SNHLY and CDR2 FYNNEI. The CDR3 totals 16 residues. After removal of 6 bases from V and 4 bases from J, the junction contained 9 bases not matched to a gene. Repertoires were generated with immunoSEQ multiplex PCR, while TCRdb's copy carries only in-frame clones and drops some. The sample has 95,000 to 100,000 clones; 87% are singletons. The sample taken for sequencing was blood. This chain connects TRBV2 to TRBJ2-2; 9 bases match TRBD1. The TCR sequence derives from a person aged 18 to 75 in good health. CDR3 in DNA: TGTGCCAGCAGCGCCGGGACAGGGTACTTCACCGGGGAGCTGTTTTTT. Its protein product is CASSAGTGYFTGELFF.